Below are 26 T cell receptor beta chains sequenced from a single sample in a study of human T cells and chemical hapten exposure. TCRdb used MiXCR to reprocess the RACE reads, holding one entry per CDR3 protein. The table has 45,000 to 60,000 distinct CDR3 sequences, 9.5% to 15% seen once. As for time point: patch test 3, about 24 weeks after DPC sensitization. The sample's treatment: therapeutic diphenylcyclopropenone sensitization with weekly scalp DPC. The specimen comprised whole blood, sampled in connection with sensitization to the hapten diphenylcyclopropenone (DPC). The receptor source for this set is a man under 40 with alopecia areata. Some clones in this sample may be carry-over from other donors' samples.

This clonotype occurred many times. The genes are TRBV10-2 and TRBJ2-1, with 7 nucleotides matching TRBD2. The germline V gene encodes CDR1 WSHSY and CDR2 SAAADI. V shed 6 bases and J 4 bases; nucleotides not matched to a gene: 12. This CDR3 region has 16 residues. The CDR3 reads CASSDLRAGRYNEQFF. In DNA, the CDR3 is TGCGCCAGCAGCGACCTACGAGCGGGGAGGTACAATGAGCAGTTCTTC.

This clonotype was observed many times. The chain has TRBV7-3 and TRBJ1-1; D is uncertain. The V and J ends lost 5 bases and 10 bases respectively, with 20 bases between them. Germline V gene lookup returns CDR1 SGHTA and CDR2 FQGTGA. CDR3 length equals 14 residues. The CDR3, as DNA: TGTGCCAGCAGCCCCGGTACCCCAACCCGGGGAGCTTTCTTT. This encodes CASSPGTPTRGAFF.

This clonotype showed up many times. The CDR3 protein is CASSQDQLGGGRSYNSPLHF. The DNA for the CDR3 is TGTGCCAGCAGCCAAGATCAGCTGGGCGGGGGACGATCCTATAATTCACCCCTCCACTTT. V gene TRBV4-2 combines with J gene TRBJ1-6, with D maybe TRBD1 (5 bases). Per the germline V gene, CDR1 is LGHNA and CDR2 is YNFKEQ. The length of the CDR3 is 20 residues. V lost 0 bases, J lost 1 base, and 19 bases lay in between.

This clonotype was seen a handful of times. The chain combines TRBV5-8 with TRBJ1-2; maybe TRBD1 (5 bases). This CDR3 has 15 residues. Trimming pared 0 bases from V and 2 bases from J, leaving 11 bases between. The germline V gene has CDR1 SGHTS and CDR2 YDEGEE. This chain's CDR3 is CASSLVGAGNYGYTF. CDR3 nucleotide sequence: TGTGCCAGCAGCTTGGTTGGGGCTGGAAACTATGGCTACACCTTC.

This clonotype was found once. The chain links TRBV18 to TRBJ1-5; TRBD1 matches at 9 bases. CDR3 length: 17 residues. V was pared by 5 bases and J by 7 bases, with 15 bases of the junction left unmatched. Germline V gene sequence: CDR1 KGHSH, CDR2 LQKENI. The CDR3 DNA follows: TGTGCCAGCTCATCGGGACAGGGAAGAGGGTACGGCCAGCCCCAGCATTTT. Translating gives CASSSGQGRGYGQPQHF.

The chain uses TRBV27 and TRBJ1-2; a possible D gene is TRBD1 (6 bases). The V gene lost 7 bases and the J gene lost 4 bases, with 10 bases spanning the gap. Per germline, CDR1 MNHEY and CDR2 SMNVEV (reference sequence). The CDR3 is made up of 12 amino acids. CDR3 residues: CASTTGSYGYTF. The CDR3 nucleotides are TGTGCCAGCACCACAGGGAGCTATGGCTACACCTTC.

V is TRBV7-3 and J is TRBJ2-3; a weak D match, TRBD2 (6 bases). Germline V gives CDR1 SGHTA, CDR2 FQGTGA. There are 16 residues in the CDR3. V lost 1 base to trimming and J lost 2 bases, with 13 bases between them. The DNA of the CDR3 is TGTGCCAGCAGCTTAAGCGGGGATTATGACACAGATACGCAGTATTTT. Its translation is CASSLSGDYDTDTQYF. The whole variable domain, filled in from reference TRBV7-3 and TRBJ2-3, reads GAGVSQTPSNKVTEKGKYVELRCDPISGHTALYWYRQSLGQGPEFLIYFQGTGAADDSGLPNDRFFAVRPEGSVSTLKIQRTERGDSAVYLCASSLSGDYDTDTQYFGPGTRLTVL.

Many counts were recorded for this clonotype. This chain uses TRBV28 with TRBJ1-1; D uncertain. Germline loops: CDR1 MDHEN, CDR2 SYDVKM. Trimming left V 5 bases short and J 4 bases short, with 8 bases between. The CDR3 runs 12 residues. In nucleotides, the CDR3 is TGTGCCAGCAGTGCCCATAGCACTGAAGCTTTCTTT. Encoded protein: CASSAHSTEAFF.

The CDR3 sequence is CASSYKYEQYF. CDR3 nucleotide sequence: TGTGCCAGCAGTTATAAGTACGAGCAGTACTTC. This sequence joins TRBV28 and TRBJ2-7; D is uncertain. Trimming shortened V by 4 bases and J by 4 bases, and 5 bases separated the two germline ends. The CDR3 runs 11 residues. The germline CDR1 and CDR2 sequences are MDHEN and SYDVKM.

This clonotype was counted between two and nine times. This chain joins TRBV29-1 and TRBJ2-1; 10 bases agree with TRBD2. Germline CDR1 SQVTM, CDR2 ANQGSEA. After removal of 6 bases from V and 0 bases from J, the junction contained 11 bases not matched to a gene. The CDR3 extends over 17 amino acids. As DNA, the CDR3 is TGCAGCGTCCTAGGACTAGCGGTGGCCCGCTCCTACAATGAGCAGTTCTTC. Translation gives CSVLGLAVARSYNEQFF.

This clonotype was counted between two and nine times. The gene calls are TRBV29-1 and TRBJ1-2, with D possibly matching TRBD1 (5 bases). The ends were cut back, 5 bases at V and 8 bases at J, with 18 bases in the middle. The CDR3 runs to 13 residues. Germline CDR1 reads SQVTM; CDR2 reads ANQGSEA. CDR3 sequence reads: CSVWGRVSYGYTF. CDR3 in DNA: TGCAGCGTTTGGGGCAGGGTTTCCTACGGCTACACCTTC.

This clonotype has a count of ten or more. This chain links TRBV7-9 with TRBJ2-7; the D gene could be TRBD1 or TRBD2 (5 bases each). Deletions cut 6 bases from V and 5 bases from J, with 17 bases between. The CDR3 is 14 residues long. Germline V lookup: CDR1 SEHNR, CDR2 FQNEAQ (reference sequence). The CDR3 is CASSSRGDPHEQYF. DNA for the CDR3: TGTGCCAGCAGTTCTCGAGGGGACCCTCACGAGCAGTACTTC.

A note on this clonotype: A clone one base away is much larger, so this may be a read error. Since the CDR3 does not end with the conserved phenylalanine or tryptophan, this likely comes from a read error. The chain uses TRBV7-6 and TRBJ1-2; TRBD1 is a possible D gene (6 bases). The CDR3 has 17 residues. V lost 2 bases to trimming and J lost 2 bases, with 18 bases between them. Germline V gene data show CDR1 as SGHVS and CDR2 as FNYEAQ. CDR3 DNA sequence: TGTGCCAGCAGCTTATATTCAGGGGAAGGGGCGAACTATGGCTACACCTAC. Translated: CASSLYSGEGANYGYTY.

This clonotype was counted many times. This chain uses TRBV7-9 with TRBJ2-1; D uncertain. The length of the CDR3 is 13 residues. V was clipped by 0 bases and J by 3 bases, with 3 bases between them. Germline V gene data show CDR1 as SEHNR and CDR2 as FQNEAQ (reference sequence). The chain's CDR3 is CASSLAVYNEQFF. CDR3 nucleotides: TGTGCCAGCAGCTTAGCAGTCTACAATGAGCAGTTCTTC.

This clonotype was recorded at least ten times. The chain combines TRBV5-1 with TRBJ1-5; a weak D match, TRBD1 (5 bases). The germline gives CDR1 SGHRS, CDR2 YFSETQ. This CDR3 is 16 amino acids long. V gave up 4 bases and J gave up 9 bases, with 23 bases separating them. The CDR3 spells CASSPGPDIAKGPQHF. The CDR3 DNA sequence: TGCGCCAGCAGCCCAGGTCCGGACATAGCGAAAGGGCCCCAGCATTTT.

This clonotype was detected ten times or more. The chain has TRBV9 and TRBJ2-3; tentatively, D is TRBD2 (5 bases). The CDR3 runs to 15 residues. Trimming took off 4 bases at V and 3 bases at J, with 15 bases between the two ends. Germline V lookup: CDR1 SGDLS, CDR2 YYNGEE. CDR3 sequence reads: CASSNRRKNTDTQYF. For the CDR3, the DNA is TGTGCCAGCAGCAACCGGAGGAAGAATACAGATACGCAGTATTTT. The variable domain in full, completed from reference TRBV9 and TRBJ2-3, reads DSGVTQTPKHLITATGQRVTLRCSPRSGDLSVYWYQQSLDQGLQFLIQYYNGEERAKGNILERFSAQQFPDLHSELNLSSLELGDSALYFCASSNRRKNTDTQYFGPGTRLTVL.

CDR3 region: CASSQDDIAKNIQYF. In DNA form, the CDR3 reads TGCGCCAGCAGCCAAGATGACATAGCCAAAAACATTCAGTACTTC. The rearrangement links TRBV4-3 to TRBJ2-4; no reliable D call. The CDR3 loop spans 15 amino acids. V dropped 0 bases and J dropped 0 bases, with 6 bases sitting between them. Germline loops: CDR1 LGHNA, CDR2 YSLEER.

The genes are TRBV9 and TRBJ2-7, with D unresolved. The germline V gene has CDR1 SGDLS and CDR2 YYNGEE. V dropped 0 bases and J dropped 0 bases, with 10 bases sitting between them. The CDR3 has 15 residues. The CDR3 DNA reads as TGTGCCAGCAGCGTAGGGACGGATAGCTCCTACGAGCAGTACTTC. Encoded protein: CASSVGTDSSYEQYF.

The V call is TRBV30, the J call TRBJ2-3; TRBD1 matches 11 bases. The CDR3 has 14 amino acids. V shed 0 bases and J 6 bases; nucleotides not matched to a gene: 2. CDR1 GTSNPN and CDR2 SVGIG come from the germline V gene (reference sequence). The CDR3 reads CAWSVGQGADTQYF. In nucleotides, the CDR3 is TGTGCCTGGAGTGTAGGACAGGGGGCTGATACGCAGTATTTT.

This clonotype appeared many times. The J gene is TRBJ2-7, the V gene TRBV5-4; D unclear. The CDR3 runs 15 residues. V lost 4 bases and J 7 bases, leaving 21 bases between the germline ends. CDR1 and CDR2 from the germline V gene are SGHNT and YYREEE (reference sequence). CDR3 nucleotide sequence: TGTGCCAGCAGCCCCAGGTCCAGTGCCACCTCTGAGCAGTACTTC. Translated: CASSPRSSATSEQYF. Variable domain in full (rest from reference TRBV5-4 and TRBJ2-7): ETGVTQSPTHLIKTRGQQVTLRCSSQSGHNTVSWYQQALGQGPQFIFQYYREEENGRGNFPPRFSGLQFPNYSSELNVNALELDDSALYLCASSPRSSATSEQYFGPGTRLTVT.

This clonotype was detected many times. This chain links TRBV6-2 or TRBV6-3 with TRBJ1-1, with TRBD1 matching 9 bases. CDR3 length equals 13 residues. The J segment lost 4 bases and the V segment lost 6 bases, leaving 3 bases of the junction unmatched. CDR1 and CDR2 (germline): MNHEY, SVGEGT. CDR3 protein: CASRSTGGTEAFF. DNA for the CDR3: TGTGCCAGCAGGTCGACAGGGGGCACTGAAGCTTTCTTT.

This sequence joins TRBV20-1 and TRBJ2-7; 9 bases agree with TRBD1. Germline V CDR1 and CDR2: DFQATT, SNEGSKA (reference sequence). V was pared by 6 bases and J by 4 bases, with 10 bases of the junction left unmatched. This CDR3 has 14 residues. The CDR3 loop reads CSAGDREFTYEQYF. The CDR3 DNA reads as TGCAGTGCCGGGGACAGGGAATTTACTTACGAGCAGTACTTC.

Here the CDR3 reads CASSNSGGLTDTQYF. CDR3 nucleotides: TGTGCCAGCAGCAATAGCGGGGGCCTCACAGATACGCAGTATTTT. The rearrangement uses TRBV7-2 and TRBJ2-3; 9 bases agree with TRBD2. This CDR3 comprises 15 residues. Per germline, CDR1 SGHTA and CDR2 FQGNSA. The trim removed 5 bases at V and 2 bases at J, leaving 5 bases unmatched.

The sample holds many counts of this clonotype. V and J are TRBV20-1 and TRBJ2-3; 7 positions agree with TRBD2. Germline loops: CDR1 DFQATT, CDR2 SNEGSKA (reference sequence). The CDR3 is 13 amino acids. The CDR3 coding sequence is TGCAGCCCTTTTCGGGGGGACACAGATACGCAGTATTTT. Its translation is CSPFRGDTDTQYF.

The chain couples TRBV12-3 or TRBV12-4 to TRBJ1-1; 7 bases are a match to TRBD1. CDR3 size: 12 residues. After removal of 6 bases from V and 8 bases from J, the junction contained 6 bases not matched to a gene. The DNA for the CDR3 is TGTGCCAGCAGCTACTCGACAGGGGAAGCTTTCTTT. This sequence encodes CASSYSTGEAFF.

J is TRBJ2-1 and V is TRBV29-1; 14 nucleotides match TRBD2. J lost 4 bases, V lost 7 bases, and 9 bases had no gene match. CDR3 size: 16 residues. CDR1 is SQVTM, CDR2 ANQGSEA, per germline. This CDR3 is CSASLGLAGAYNEQFF. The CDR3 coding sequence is TGCAGCGCCTCTTTGGGACTAGCGGGGGCTTACAATGAGCAGTTCTTC.